What follows is one T cell receptor (beta chain) and its context. Germline CDR1 MNHNS, CDR2 SASEGT. The CDR3 spans 15 residues. V lost 5 bases, J lost 5 bases, and 18 bases lay in between. The record originates from a study of cytomegalovirus exposure and HLA in healthy donors. With 60 Vbeta and 13 Jbeta primers, the PCR was carried out. Original handling: Unique TCR beta chains numbered roughly 84 million in a later analysis, with roughly 9.9 million shared. Assay used: immunoSEQ multiplex PCR; TCRdb lists only in-frame clones, some missing. V and J calls and clone size are copied from that table; D and trimming were computed from the DNA. The top ten clones hold roughly 6.6% of a sample with about 140,000 clones, 65% to 80% of them seen once.

The clonotype comes from a man aged 30-40 years in good health and CMV-seronegative. Material for sequencing was PBMCs. The rearrangement uses TRBV6-1 and TRBJ1-2, with D unclear. The CDR3 spells CASSTTLGTPYGYTF. CDR3 sequence (DNA): TGTGCCAGCAGTACGACGCTGGGCACCCCTTATGGCTACACCTTC.